Sequencing of this TCR beta chain was carried out in a study of T cell responses to AZD1222 COVID-19 vaccine. Overall study: Second-dose recipients at about 4 or about 12 weeks were treated as one pooled group. Whole-study findings and limits: In the spike-specific TCR repertoire, nearly half reportedly target unmutated variant regions. Donors skewed white British and female; clonal diversity was possibly underestimated.

Note on this clone: No antigen is known for it.

Libraries were prepared by immunoSEQ multiplex PCR; TCRdb keeps only in-frame clonotypes and omits some of them. Of about 130,000 clones in the sample, 90% to 95% were seen once. The receptor was derived from an adult in good health. Material: peripheral blood, obtained on day 0 of AZD1222 vaccination.

The CDR3: CASSGQYYGYTF. The CDR3 DNA reads TGTGCCAGCTCTGGACAGTACTATGGCTACACCTTC. V is TRBV18 and J is TRBJ1-2; TRBD1 is a possible D gene (6 bases). Germline V gene sequence: CDR1 KGHSH, CDR2 LQKENI. The ends were cut back, 6 bases at V and 3 bases at J, with 8 bases in the middle. The length of the CDR3 is 12 residues.